The entry that follows covers one TCR beta chain sequence. Germline assignment: CDR1 MGHDK and CDR2 SYGVNS. This CDR3 contains 15 residues. V trimming: 1 base; J trimming: 8 bases; junction bases outside the gene matches: 9. This sample's time point: pretreatment peripheral blood. This sample is drawn from a study of PD-L1 blockade in urothelial cancer. The overall study: Patients' prior chemotherapy regimens numbered 0 to 3. Across blood samples, T cells had a median count of 141,255.

Sequenced by immunoSEQ multiplex PCR; TCRdb stores in-frame clones only, minus some. The data contain 15,000 to 20,000 clones, about nine tenths of them singletons. The chain uses TRBV25-1 and TRBJ1-2; 8 nucleotides match TRBD1. The TCR comes from a man between 65 and 85 years old with urothelial cancer. The sequencing used PBMCs, collected around atezolizumab (anti-PD-L1) treatment. CDR3 loop: CASSELGRGREGYTF. For the CDR3, the DNA is TGTGCCAGCAGTGAATTGGGCAGGGGGCGAGAAGGCTACACCTTC.